This TCR beta chain was retrieved from a study of CD8+ T cells in alopecia areata. The wider study: Twice a day, 5 to 10 mg of oral tofacitinib was administered to treated patients.

Investigators isolated RNA and reverse transcribed it into cDNA to act as the sequencing template. Data came from immunoSEQ multiplex PCR; TCRdb stores just in-frame clones and leaves some out. The sample yields 210,000 or so clones, under 70% seen once. The treatment was: oral pan-JAK inhibitor, 5-10 mg twice daily. This CDR3 spans 14 amino acids. Per the germline V gene, CDR1 is PRHDT and CDR2 is FYEKMQ (reference sequence). Trimming removed 3 bases from V and 0 bases from J, with 7 bases in between. The sequence was obtained from a human donor with alopecia areata. Sequences were derived from CD4+ T cells sorted from blood, sampled at week 44, from a patient treated with tofacitinib. V and J are TRBV13 and TRBJ2-3, with unresolved D. CDR3 protein: CASSFGSSTDTQYF. CDR3 DNA sequence: TGTGCCAGCAGCTTCGGATCCAGCACAGATACGCAGTATTTT.